One sample yielded the 32 T cell receptor beta chains listed below, sequenced in a study of cytomegalovirus exposure and HLA in healthy donors. The PCR had 60 Vbeta and 13 Jbeta primers. Repertoires were generated with immunoSEQ multiplex PCR, while TCRdb's copy carries only in-frame clones and drops some. The top ten clones hold about 11% of a sample with approximately 150,000 clones, roughly 80% of them seen once. Sequenced material: PBMCs. The receptor source for this set is a man aged 18 to 30 in good health and CMV-seropositive.

V usage is TRBV4-1 and J usage is TRBJ1-3; possibly TRBD1 for D (5 bases). CDR1 is MGHRA and CDR2 is YSYEKL in the germline V gene. Trimming left V 2 bases short and J 4 bases short, with 12 bases between. This CDR3 has 15 amino acids. The CDR3 coding sequence is TGCGCCAGCAGCCAATTCATGGGGCTCGGAAACACCATATATTTT. It codes for CASSQFMGLGNTIYF.

The genes are TRBV5-5 and TRBJ2-2, with D perhaps TRBD1 (5 bases). The V end lost 3 bases, the J end lost 1 base, and 22 bases lay between the germline ends. The V gene's germline CDR1 is SGHKS and CDR2 YYEKEE (reference sequence). The CDR3 length is 19 residues. The CDR3 here is CASSSLYQGSGVNTGELFF. In DNA, the CDR3 is TGTGCCAGCAGCTCCCTATACCAGGGAAGTGGAGTGAACACCGGGGAGCTGTTTTTT.

This sequence joins TRBV4-2 and TRBJ2-1; 11 nucleotides line up with TRBD2. Unmatched junction bases numbered 6, after V lost 4 bases and J lost 4 bases. The CDR3 is 16 residues long. Germline CDR1 LGHNA, CDR2 YNFKEQ. CDR3 sequence reads: CASSLHGTSGYNEQFF. CDR3 in DNA: TGTGCCAGCAGCCTACACGGGACTAGCGGATACAATGAGCAGTTCTTC.

Only a few counts were recorded for this clone. The CDR3 is CASVDTGGVRTGNTIYF. CDR3 DNA: TGTGCCAGCGTTGACACCGGCGGGGTTAGGACTGGAAACACCATATATTTT. The chain uses TRBV2 and TRBJ1-3; D is unresolved. CDR1 and CDR2 from the germline V gene are SNHLY and FYNNEI. Trimming cost V 8 bases and J 2 bases, with 22 bases left between them. This CDR3 spans 17 amino acids.

The CDR3 DNA follows: TGTGCCAGCAGCCCCCGACATCTCGGGGCCAACGTCCTGACTTTC. It specifies CASSPRHLGANVLTF. The chain couples TRBV7-3 to TRBJ2-6; D not certain. The CDR3 runs 15 residues. Deletions cut 5 bases from V and 4 bases from J, with 12 bases between. Per germline, CDR1 SGHTA and CDR2 FQGTGA.

The chain has TRBV21-1 and TRBJ1-1; the table assigns TRBD1, which was not confirmed against the DNA. TRBV21-1 is classified as a pseudogene. The CDR3 spans 14 residues. CDR3 in amino acids: CASSNANHRDSRSF. CDR3 nucleotide sequence: TGTGCCAGCAGCAACGCTAACCACCGGGACAGCAGATCCTTT.

This chain uses TRBV15 with TRBJ2-1; 9 nucleotides agree with TRBD1. Germline CDR1 is LNHNV and CDR2 is YYDKDF (reference sequence). This CDR3 contains 20 residues. V shed 1 base and J 2 bases; nucleotides not matched to a gene: 15. The CDR3, as DNA: TGTGCCACCAGCAGAGTACGAGGGGGGACCGGGACAGGGCCCTACAATGAGCAGTTCTTC. Amino acids: CATSRVRGGTGTGPYNEQFF.

This clone has a single count. The chain carries TRBV18 and TRBJ2-5; a possible D gene is TRBD1 (6 bases). This CDR3 has 13 residues. Between the trimmed V and J ends, which lost 1 base and 5 bases, there was a span of 8 bases. Per the germline V gene, CDR1 is KGHSH and CDR2 is LQKENI. The CDR3 bases are TGTGCCAGCTCACCACAAGGGGGTGAGACCCAGTACTTC. Its protein is CASSPQGGETQYF.

This chain uses TRBV29-1 with TRBJ2-7, with D perhaps TRBD1 (6 bases). There are 13 residues in the CDR3. Germline V lookup: CDR1 SQVTM, CDR2 ANQGSEA. V gave up 6 bases and J gave up 7 bases, with 19 bases separating them. The CDR3 nucleotides read TGCAGCGTACGAACAGGGTTGCGGCGGGAGCAGTACTTC. Residues: CSVRTGLRREQYF.

CDR3 in DNA: TGTGCCAGCAGCCGGGGACTAGCGGGGAACACCGGGGAGCTGTTTTTT. Amino acid sequence: CASSRGLAGNTGELFF. This chain connects TRBV5-6 to TRBJ2-2; 12 nucleotides match TRBD2. CDR1 is SGHDT and CDR2 is YYEEEE in the germline V gene. V was clipped by 4 bases and J by 1 base; unmatched bases: 2. This CDR3 spans 16 amino acids.

The J gene is TRBJ2-1, the V gene TRBV18; a weak D match, TRBD1 (7 bases). CDR3 length equals 16 residues. Germline V CDR1 and CDR2: KGHSH, LQKENI. Between the trimmed V and J ends, which lost 2 bases and 7 bases, there was a span of 18 bases. The CDR3: CASSPYVTGRLNEQFF. The CDR3 DNA sequence: TGTGCCAGCTCACCATATGTGACAGGGAGGTTGAATGAGCAGTTCTTC. The whole variable domain, filled in from reference TRBV18 and TRBJ2-1, reads NAGVMQNPRHLVRRRGQEARLRCSPMKGHSHVYWYRQLPEEGLKFMVYLQKENIIDESGMPKERFSAEFPKEGPSILRIQQVVRGDSAAYFCASSPYVTGRLNEQFFGPGTRLTVL.

The chain recombines TRBV5-1 with TRBJ2-7; possibly TRBD2 for D (6 bases). The germline gives CDR1 SGHRS, CDR2 YFSETQ. This CDR3 contains 14 residues. The V and J ends lost 5 bases and 1 base respectively, with 13 bases between them. This CDR3 reads CASSTDGRSYEQYF. The DNA for the CDR3 is TGCGCCAGCAGTACGGACGGGAGATCCTACGAGCAGTACTTC. Drawing the rest from reference TRBV5-1 and TRBJ2-7, the complete variable domain is KAGVTQTPRYLIKTRGQQVTLSCSPISGHRSVSWYQQTPGQGLQFLFEYFSETQRNKGNFPGRFSGRQFSNSRSEMNVSTLELGDSALYLCASSTDGRSYEQYFGPGTRLTVT.

The rearrangement uses TRBV5-6 and TRBJ2-1; TRBD1 matches 9 bases. Germline-derived CDR1 and CDR2 are SGHDT and YYEEEE. Trimming took 4 bases from V and 0 from J; bases not matched to a gene: 11. This CDR3 is built from 18 residues. CDR3 DNA: TGTGCCAGCAGCCCGAGTCCCGGGACAGGGAACTCCTACAATGAGCAGTTCTTC. Translating it yields CASSPSPGTGNSYNEQFF.

In this sample, this clone turned up a few times. The gene calls are TRBV7-2 and TRBJ2-7; D possibly corresponds to TRBD2 (6 bases). V lost 3 bases, J lost 2 bases, and 14 bases lay in between. From germline, CDR1 is SGHTA and CDR2 FQGNSA. The CDR3 length is 15 residues. CDR3: CASSLEGVGPYEQYF. The CDR3 DNA sequence: TGTGCCAGCAGCTTGGAGGGAGTGGGACCCTACGAGCAGTACTTC.

This clone occurred a few times. This chain joins TRBV10-3 and TRBJ1-1; 8 bases align to TRBD1. CDR3 length: 14 residues. Trimming removed 5 bases from V and 3 bases from J; junction bases left unmatched: 5. Germline assignment: CDR1 ENHRY and CDR2 SYGVKD. The CDR3 loop is CAISKTGGDTEAFF. The CDR3 DNA follows: TGTGCCATCAGTAAAACAGGGGGAGACACTGAAGCTTTCTTT.

This rearrangement joins TRBV28 to TRBJ1-2; possibly TRBD1 for D (6 bases). Germline V gene sequence: CDR1 MDHEN, CDR2 SYDVKM. This CDR3 has 15 amino acids. V was pared by 4 bases and J by 5 bases, with 17 bases between. In DNA form, the CDR3 reads TGTGCCAGCAGTTCCGCCGCGACAGGCCTATATGGCTACACCTTC. As protein: CASSSAATGLYGYTF.

The chain is built from TRBV5-8 and TRBJ2-5; D gene uncertain. This CDR3 is built from 14 residues. Germline V lookup: CDR1 SGHTS, CDR2 YDEGEE. Trimming removed 4 bases at V and 5 bases at J, with 15 bases between. CDR3 nucleotide sequence: TGTGCCAGCAGCCCTTACTTCGTTCCGGAGACCCAGTACTTC. Translation: CASSPYFVPETQYF.

The genes are TRBV4-1 and TRBJ2-5; 9 nucleotides line up with TRBD2. This CDR3 region has 18 residues. The germline gives CDR1 MGHRA, CDR2 YSYEKL. J lost 1 base, V lost 4 bases, and 13 bases had no gene match. The CDR3 here is CASSLGRLAGLIQETQYF. DNA for the CDR3: TGCGCCAGCAGCCTTGGGAGGCTAGCGGGACTCATCCAAGAGACCCAGTACTTC.

The CDR3, as DNA: TGTGCCAGCAGTCAGGGTCCCGGGACCCAGTACTTC. Its translation is CASSQGPGTQYF. V gene TRBV7-6 combines with J gene TRBJ2-5; TRBD1 might be the D (5 bases). Germline CDR1 is SGHVS and CDR2 is FNYEAQ. CDR3 size: 12 residues. The V end lost 6 bases, the J end lost 7 bases, and 12 bases lay between the germline ends.

V is TRBV5-8 and J is TRBJ2-3, with 7 bases that match TRBD1. With V trimmed by 2 bases and J by 1 base, 7 bases remained unmatched. The CDR3 sequence is 16 residues long. Germline V gives CDR1 SGHTS, CDR2 YDEGEE. CDR3 DNA: TGTGCCAGCAGCTTTCGACAGGGCCAGGGCACAGATACGCAGTATTTT. Encoded protein: CASSFRQGQGTDTQYF. The whole variable domain, remainder taken from reference TRBV5-8 and TRBJ2-3, is EAGVTQSPTHLIKTRGQQATLRCSPISGHTSVYWYQQALGLGLQFLLWYDEGEERNRGNFPPRFSGRQFPNYSSELNVNALELEDSALYLCASSFRQGQGTDTQYFGPGTRLTVL.

V usage is TRBV2 and J usage is TRBJ2-7; 7 positions agree with TRBD2. With 8 bases clipped from V and 4 bases from J, the junction kept 2 bases outside the gene matches. Germline V lookup: CDR1 SNHLY, CDR2 FYNNEI. The CDR3 loop spans 11 amino acids. CDR3 bases: TGTGCCAGCGACGGGGGGTACGAGCAGTACTTC. Translation: CASDGGYEQYF.

The CDR3 DNA reads as TGTGCCAGCAGCGTAGCGGGCTCCTACAATGAGCAGTTCTTC. Encoded protein: CASSVAGSYNEQFF. The J gene is TRBJ2-1, the V gene TRBV9; D is uncertain. This CDR3 spans 14 amino acids. Germline lookup yields CDR1 SGDLS and CDR2 YYNGEE. Trimming pared 0 bases from V and 0 bases from J, leaving 4 bases between.

The V and J genes are TRBV30 and TRBJ2-7; perhaps TRBD1 as D (6 bases). The CDR3 totals 13 residues. Germline CDR1 and CDR2: GTSNPN and SVGIG (reference sequence). Trimming cost V 1 base and J 5 bases, with 12 bases left between them. Here the CDR3 reads CAWSAQGVNEQYF. The CDR3 bases are TGTGCCTGGAGTGCACAGGGTGTCAACGAGCAGTACTTC.

This clone was seen a few times. This rearrangement joins TRBV7-8 to TRBJ2-7; 9 bases align to TRBD1. The J segment lost 3 bases and the V segment lost 3 bases, leaving 6 bases of the junction unmatched. The CDR3 length is 15 residues. The germline gives CDR1 SGHVS, CDR2 FQNEAQ. The CDR3 sequence: CASSFGQGSGYEQYF. Written as DNA, the CDR3 is TGTGCCAGCAGCTTCGGACAGGGGAGCGGCTACGAGCAGTACTTC.

This chain uses TRBV7-3 with TRBJ2-3, with D possibly being TRBD2 (5 bases). This CDR3 region has 17 residues. Trimming left V 2 bases short and J 1 base short, with 16 bases between. CDR1 and CDR2 (germline): SGHTA, FQGTGA. This chain's CDR3 is CASSLFTLRTRTDTQYF. Here the CDR3 DNA reads TGTGCCAGCAGCTTATTTACGTTACGGACTCGCACAGATACGCAGTATTTT. The whole variable domain, filled in from reference TRBV7-3 and TRBJ2-3, reads GAGVSQTPSNKVTEKGKYVELRCDPISGHTALYWYRQSLGQGPEFLIYFQGTGAADDSGLPNDRFFAVRPEGSVSTLKIQRTERGDSAVYLCASSLFTLRTRTDTQYFGPGTRLTVL.

This clone was recorded a few times. The gene calls are TRBV11-2 and TRBJ2-3, with 15 bases fitting TRBD2. Trimming took 5 bases from V and 7 from J; bases not matched to a gene: 4. Germline CDR1 is SGHAT and CDR2 is FQNNGV. This CDR3 has 15 amino acids. CDR3 region: CASSGLAGGPNTQYF. Written as DNA, the CDR3 is TGTGCCAGCAGCGGACTAGCGGGAGGGCCGAATACGCAGTATTTT.

V usage is TRBV5-1 and J usage is TRBJ2-5; 14 nucleotides line up with TRBD2. This CDR3 spans 16 amino acids. With 4 bases clipped from V and 2 bases from J, the junction kept 4 bases outside the gene matches. The germline CDR1 and CDR2 sequences are SGHRS and YFSETQ. DNA of the CDR3: TGCGCCAGCAGCGGGGGACTAGCGGGAGTTCAAGAGACCCAGTACTTC. Protein product: CASSGGLAGVQETQYF. Full variable domain (outside the CDR3, taken from reference TRBV5-1 and TRBJ2-5): KAGVTQTPRYLIKTRGQQVTLSCSPISGHRSVSWYQQTPGQGLQFLFEYFSETQRNKGNFPGRFSGRQFSNSRSEMNVSTLELGDSALYLCASSGGLAGVQETQYFGPGTRLLVL.

Only a few counts were recorded for this clone. This chain's CDR3 is CASRRLADTQYF. CDR3 nucleotides: TGCGCCAGCAGAAGGCTAGCAGATACGCAGTATTTT. The chain has TRBV10-2 and TRBJ2-3, with D unresolved. Germline V gene sequence: CDR1 WSHSY, CDR2 SAAADI. V gave up 6 bases and J gave up 4 bases, with 8 bases separating them. The CDR3 runs to 12 residues.

V and J are TRBV9 and TRBJ2-1; a possible D gene is TRBD1 (6 bases). Deletions cut 0 bases from V and 2 bases from J, with 12 bases between. CDR1 is SGDLS, CDR2 YYNGEE, per germline. This CDR3 is 16 amino acids long. CDR3 nucleotides: TGTGCCAGCAGCGTAGAGAGGGGGACCACCTACAATGAGCAGTTCTTC. Protein: CASSVERGTTYNEQFF.

This clone was counted only a few times. This specimen includes other DNA sequences encoding the same CDR3. The chain couples TRBV9 to TRBJ1-4; possible D gene TRBD1, 5 bases. There are 14 residues in the CDR3. Germline-derived CDR1 and CDR2 are SGDLS and YYNGEE. The V and J ends lost 3 bases and 0 bases respectively, with 6 bases between them. CDR3 nucleotides: TGTGCCAGCAGCGCGACAGCAACTAATGAAAAACTGTTTTTT. Translated, it gives CASSATATNEKLFF. Combining the CDR3 with reference TRBV9 and TRBJ1-4 gives the whole variable domain DSGVTQTPKHLITATGQRVTLRCSPRSGDLSVYWYQQSLDQGLQFLIQYYNGEERAKGNILERFSAQQFPDLHSELNLSSLELGDSALYFCASSATATNEKLFFGSGTQLSVL.

The chain combines TRBV27 with TRBJ1-2, with 8 positions matching TRBD1. The ends lost 10 bases at V and 7 bases at J; junction bases unmatched: 11. The CDR3 has 13 amino acids. From germline, CDR1 is MNHEY and CDR2 SMNVEV (reference sequence). The CDR3 sequence: CANRTTGGSGYTF. The CDR3 bases are TGTGCCAACAGAACAACAGGGGGTAGTGGCTACACCTTC.

As regards this clone: Within the sample, other DNA sequences also encode this same CDR3. The gene calls are TRBV28 and TRBJ1-1; D is unresolved. CDR3 length: 12 amino acids. Trimming took 2 bases from V and 2 from J, leaving 3 bases between them. Germline CDR1 and CDR2: MDHEN and SYDVKM. CDR3 nucleotide sequence: TGTGCCAGCAGTTTACTTAACACTGAAGCTTTCTTT. Encoded protein: CASSLLNTEAFF.